This TCR beta chain originates from a study of monozygotic twins with inflammatory bowel disease. Points from the study as a whole: Extra variability in the repertoires of patients may have come from differing immunosuppressive treatments.

In the case of this clonotype: The antigen remains undetermined.

Germline lookup yields CDR1 DFQATT and CDR2 SNEGSKA (reference sequence). CDR3 length: 16 residues. Template switching incorporated UMIs with a 6-nucleotide sample barcode. TCRdb derives one entry per CDR3 protein from the 5' RACE reads, leaving out DNA. The sample shows a few hundred thousand distinct CDR3 sequences, and 1.5% to 2% sits with its ten largest clones. The clonotype comes from a human donor with ulcerative colitis or Crohn's disease, or a healthy co-twin of an affected twin (not recorded which). V is TRBV20-1 and J is TRBJ2-3; lacking DNA, the TRBD2 call made by TCRdb goes unchecked. The sample taken for sequencing was blood. This chain's CDR3 is CSAKRRASGALDTQYF.